Shown below are 29 T cell receptor beta chains from a single sample sequenced in a study of T cells in Graves' hyperthyroidism and ophthalmopathy. Using RNA transcripts as the source, TCR beta CDR3 regions were amplified. First-round RT-PCR targeting the TCR CDR3 was performed with the HTBI primer set. TCRdb processed the multiplex PCR reads anew with MiXCR; each CDR3 protein has one entry. The table includes 300,000 to 450,000 distinct CDR3 sequences, 13% detected once. Sequenced: blood. The receptor source for this set is a young man with Graves' hyperthyroidism that later progressed to Graves' ophthalmopathy.

DNA for the CDR3: TGTGCCTGGGGGACTGCCGATACGCAGTATTTT. Encoded protein: CAWGTADTQYF. The chain has TRBV30 and TRBJ2-3; possible D gene TRBD2, 6 bases. This CDR3 has 11 residues. Trimming took 5 bases from V and 6 from J, leaving 9 bases between them. Germline CDR1 GTSNPN, CDR2 SVGIG (reference sequence).

The chain uses TRBV9 and TRBJ1-2, with TRBD1 identical over 12 bases. Germline CDR1 and CDR2: SGDLS and YYNGEE. The CDR3 has 15 residues. V lost 4 bases, J lost 7 bases, and 8 bases stayed unmatched. CDR3 in DNA: TGTGCCAGCAGCAGACCGGGACAGGGGGCTGGTGGCTACACCTTC. Translating gives CASSRPGQGAGGYTF. The entire variable domain, with the rest obtained from reference TRBV9 and TRBJ1-2, is as follows: DSGVTQTPKHLITATGQRVTLRCSPRSGDLSVYWYQQSLDQGLQFLIQYYNGEERAKGNILERFSAQQFPDLHSELNLSSLELGDSALYFCASSRPGQGAGGYTFGSGTRLTVV.

CDR3 in DNA: TGTGCCAGCAGGAGACAGGATAGCAATCAGCCCCAGCATTTT. Its translation is CASRRQDSNQPQHF. V and J are TRBV3-1 and TRBJ1-5; D possibly corresponds to TRBD1 (6 bases). The CDR3 has 14 amino acids. The germline CDR1 and CDR2 sequences are LGHDT and YNNKEL (reference sequence). V was pared by 6 bases and J by 0 bases, with 9 bases between.

The chain uses TRBV5-4 and TRBJ1-6; D is unclear. Germline V gene sequence: CDR1 SGHNT, CDR2 YYREEE (reference sequence). This CDR3 is built from 14 residues. Deletions cut 0 bases from V and 5 bases from J, with 6 bases between. CDR3 DNA: TGTGCCAGCAGCTTGGGTCTCCATAATTCACCCCTCCACTTT. This sequence encodes CASSLGLHNSPLHF.

The table lists this clonotype with many counts. The chain joins TRBV7-9 to TRBJ1-1, with 11 bases that match TRBD1. The CDR3 contains 18 residues. Germline lookup yields CDR1 SEHNR and CDR2 FQNEAQ (reference sequence). V lost 5 bases and J lost 1; bases outside the gene matches: 12. CDR3 amino acids: CASSPHHRDRGGNTEAFF. The DNA of the CDR3 is TGTGCCAGCAGCCCGCACCACCGGGACAGGGGGGGGAACACTGAAGCTTTCTTT.

This clonotype has only a few counts. V gene TRBV20-1 combines with J gene TRBJ2-1; the D gene is possibly TRBD2 (6 bases). This CDR3 contains 13 residues. Germline V gives CDR1 DFQATT, CDR2 SNEGSKA (reference sequence). V shed 2 bases and J shed 5 bases, with 10 bases lying between them. CDR3: CSARYSGDNEQFF. The DNA for the CDR3 is TGCAGTGCTAGATATTCGGGGGACAATGAGCAGTTCTTC.

Comment on this clonotype: This may stem from a read error, because a much larger clone lies one nucleotide away. This rearrangement joins TRBV6-5 to TRBJ1-2; no reliable D call. The CDR3 totals 13 residues. In germline, CDR1 is MNHEY, CDR2 SVGAGI. CDR3 nucleotide sequence: TGTGCCAGCAGTTACGGGCAATTTCGTGGCTACGCCTTC. Protein sequence: CASSYGQFRGYAF.

The chain employs TRBV18 and TRBJ2-2; D gene ambiguous. The germline gives CDR1 KGHSH, CDR2 LQKENI. This CDR3 has 15 residues. The germline V and J ends were trimmed by 0 bases and 1 base, with 6 bases remaining between them. CDR3 DNA sequence: TGTGCCAGCTCACCACCTTCCAGGAACACCGGGGAGCTGTTTTTT. This sequence encodes CASSPPSRNTGELFF. Complete variable domain (other parts from reference TRBV18 and TRBJ2-2): NAGVMQNPRHLVRRRGQEARLRCSPMKGHSHVYWYRQLPEEGLKFMVYLQKENIIDESGMPKERFSAEFPKEGPSILRIQQVVRGDSAAYFCASSPPSRNTGELFFGEGSRLTVL.

The gene calls are TRBV5-1 and TRBJ2-2; 10 bases agree with TRBD1. V dropped 5 bases and J dropped 4; count of bases not matched to a gene: 2. The V gene's germline CDR1 is SGHRS and CDR2 YFSETQ. This CDR3 spans 14 amino acids. The CDR3 region is CASRWTGGTGELFF. The CDR3 DNA is TGCGCCAGCAGGTGGACAGGGGGCACCGGGGAGCTGTTTTTT.

In this sample, this clonotype turned up many times. This sequence joins TRBV20-1 and TRBJ2-5; D tentatively reads TRBD1 or TRBD2 (5 bases each). The CDR3 extends over 15 amino acids. The germline V and J ends were trimmed by 6 bases and 1 base, with 18 bases remaining between them. The germline V gene encodes CDR1 DFQATT and CDR2 SNEGSKA (reference sequence). CDR3 amino acids: CSAKQNWGSQETQYF. CDR3 coding DNA: TGCAGTGCCAAACAAAACTGGGGGAGCCAAGAGACCCAGTACTTC.

Many counts were recorded for this clonotype. The chain uses TRBV20-1 and TRBJ2-7; D is uncertain. The V end lost 3 bases, the J end lost 2 bases, and 14 bases lay between the germline ends. CDR3 length equals 14 residues. CDR1 is DFQATT and CDR2 is SNEGSKA in the germline V gene (reference sequence). The CDR3 sequence is CSARMAGRPYEQYF. DNA for the CDR3: TGCAGTGCTAGGATGGCAGGACGACCCTACGAGCAGTACTTC.

V gene TRBV25-1 combines with J gene TRBJ2-2; D possibly corresponds to TRBD1 (5 bases). The V gene's germline CDR1 is MGHDK and CDR2 SYGVNS. The CDR3 is 12 amino acids. The V end was cut by 5 bases, the J end by 7 bases, with 8 bases between. The CDR3 nucleotides are TGTGCCAGCAGTCCAGGGCTCGGGGAGCTGTTTTTT. As protein: CASSPGLGELFF.

The sample holds many counts of this clonotype. This CDR3 reads CASSVIGGTDTQYF. In DNA, the CDR3 is TGTGCCAGCAGCGTGATCGGGGGTACAGATACGCAGTATTTT. The V and J genes are TRBV9 and TRBJ2-3; maybe TRBD2 (6 bases). V lost 2 bases, J lost 3 bases, and 10 bases lay in between. In germline, CDR1 is SGDLS, CDR2 YYNGEE. The CDR3 runs 14 residues.

This clonotype occurred a few times. This clone may be a read error of a much larger clone one base away. The genes are TRBV28 and TRBJ1-1; D possibly corresponds to TRBD1 (5 bases). The CDR3 length is 16 residues. V lost 7 bases and J 1 base, leaving 19 bases between the germline ends. Germline-derived CDR1 and CDR2 are MDHEN and SYDVKM. CDR3 bases: TGTGCCAGCATTCGGTCAGGGCTCCCGACGAACACTGAAGCTTTCTTT. Translation: CASIRSGLPTNTEAFF.

This clonotype has just a few counts. This chain connects TRBV11-3 to TRBJ1-2, with a possible D match to TRBD1 (5 bases). Per the germline V gene, CDR1 is SGHNT and CDR2 is YENEEA. V lost 4 bases and J lost 9, with 12 bases in between. The CDR3 consists of 12 residues. This CDR3 is CASSSRTSSYTF. The CDR3 region has the DNA TGTGCCAGCAGCTCCAGGACATCTAGCTACACCTTC.

This clonotype turned up a few times. The rearrangement uses TRBV7-8 and TRBJ2-1; TRBD1 aligns across 7 bases. The V gene end was trimmed by 3 bases and the J gene end by 7 bases; junction bases not matched to a gene: 15. Germline V CDR1 and CDR2: SGHVS, FQNEAQ. The CDR3 sequence is 17 residues long. The CDR3 spells CASSLRQGELGGNEQFF. The CDR3 DNA reads as TGTGCCAGCAGCTTGAGGCAGGGGGAATTAGGGGGAAATGAGCAGTTCTTC.

This clonotype was counted at least ten times. The rearrangement joins TRBV15 to TRBJ1-2, with 7 bases that match TRBD1. The CDR3 covers 16 residues. Germline V gives CDR1 LNHNV, CDR2 YYDKDF (reference sequence). V was pared by 0 bases and J by 4 bases, with 8 bases of the junction left unmatched. The CDR3 reads CATSREYRTGAYGYTF. The CDR3 DNA follows: TGTGCCACCAGCAGAGAATATAGGACAGGCGCCTATGGCTACACCTTC. The full variable domain, its missing parts supplied by reference TRBV15 and TRBJ1-2, is DAMVIQNPRYQVTQFGKPVTLSCSQTLNHNVMYWYQQKSSQAPKLLFHYYDKDFNNEADTPDNFQSRRPNTSFCFLDIRSPGLGDTAMYLCATSREYRTGAYGYTFGSGTRLTVV.

The table lists this clonotype with many counts. The V gene is TRBV13, the J gene TRBJ1-5, with TRBD1 as a possible D gene (5 bases). The length of the CDR3 is 17 residues. Germline values: CDR1 PRHDT, CDR2 FYEKMQ (reference sequence). Trimming stripped 3 bases from V and 2 bases from J, with 17 bases between. CDR3 loop: CASSFGGFGDGNQPQHF. For the CDR3, the DNA is TGTGCCAGCAGCTTTGGGGGTTTTGGAGACGGCAATCAGCCCCAGCATTTT.

This clonotype was seen a handful of times. The chain employs TRBV10-3 and TRBJ2-5, with 11 bases matching TRBD2. J lost 2 bases, V lost 5 bases, and 4 bases had no gene match. The germline CDR1 and CDR2 sequences are ENHRY and SYGVKD. This CDR3 region has 15 residues. The CDR3 bases are TGTGCCATCAGTCGACTAGCGGGGAAGCAAGAGACCCAGTACTTC. Translation gives CAISRLAGKQETQYF.

Ten or more counts support this clonotype. V is TRBV20-1 and J is TRBJ1-5, with D tentatively TRBD1 (6 bases). The CDR3 consists of 14 residues. Trimming pared 4 bases from V and 2 bases from J, leaving 12 bases between. Germline lookup yields CDR1 DFQATT and CDR2 SNEGSKA (reference sequence). CDR3 amino acids: CSAMDRVGNQPQHF. The CDR3 nucleotides read TGCAGTGCTATGGACAGAGTAGGCAATCAGCCCCAGCATTTT.

The rearrangement uses TRBV6-1 and TRBJ2-6, with 7 bases fitting TRBD2. Losses at the gene ends were 2 bases for V and 2 bases for J; bases not matched to a gene: 6. Germline V gives CDR1 MNHNS, CDR2 SASEGT. The CDR3 consists of 17 residues. The CDR3 is CASSEFKGGAGANVLTF. The CDR3 DNA reads TGTGCCAGCAGTGAATTTAAGGGAGGGGCTGGGGCCAACGTCCTGACTTTC.

This clonotype was seen many times. V and J are TRBV29-1 and TRBJ2-2; no reliable D call. Germline V gene data show CDR1 as SQVTM and CDR2 as ANQGSEA. This CDR3 region has 14 residues. Trimming pared 4 bases from V and 0 bases from J, leaving 9 bases between. The CDR3 is CSVGAPSNTGELFF. CDR3 DNA sequence: TGCAGCGTTGGTGCCCCATCGAACACCGGGGAGCTGTTTTTT.

This chain connects TRBV4-1 to TRBJ1-4, with a possible D match to TRBD1 (5 bases). CDR3 length: 14 amino acids. V lost 1 base and J 8 bases, leaving 11 bases between the germline ends. The germline V gene encodes CDR1 MGHRA and CDR2 YSYEKL. The CDR3 loop is CASSQGGGREKLFF. CDR3 in DNA: TGCGCCAGCAGCCAAGGTGGGGGTCGGGAAAAACTGTTTTTT.

This clonotype showed up many times. This chain joins TRBV9 and TRBJ1-1; D unclear. The germline V gene has CDR1 SGDLS and CDR2 YYNGEE. The CDR3 is made up of 15 amino acids. V gave up 1 base and J gave up 0 bases, with 10 bases separating them. CDR3 sequence: CASSVSEQMNTEAFF. CDR3 nucleotides: TGTGCCAGCAGCGTATCCGAGCAAATGAACACTGAAGCTTTCTTT. The full variable domain, its missing parts supplied by reference TRBV9 and TRBJ1-1, is DSGVTQTPKHLITATGQRVTLRCSPRSGDLSVYWYQQSLDQGLQFLIQYYNGEERAKGNILERFSAQQFPDLHSELNLSSLELGDSALYFCASSVSEQMNTEAFFGQGTRLTVV.

This clonotype occurred many times. The V and J genes are TRBV7-9 and TRBJ2-1, with a weak D call TRBD1 (7 bases). The CDR3 runs to 16 residues. Germline CDR1 SEHNR, CDR2 FQNEAQ (reference sequence). V dropped 4 bases and J dropped 0 bases, with 13 bases sitting between them. The chain's CDR3 is CASSSPQGGSYNEQFF. DNA of the CDR3: TGTGCCAGCAGCTCCCCCCAGGGGGGCTCCTACAATGAGCAGTTCTTC.

The rearrangement uses TRBV11-2 and TRBJ2-6; a possible D gene is TRBD1 (6 bases). Trimming pared 4 bases from V and 4 bases from J, leaving 14 bases between. The CDR3 totals 16 residues. Germline V gene sequence: CDR1 SGHAT, CDR2 FQNNGV. The CDR3 DNA sequence: TGTGCCAGCAGCTCCATAGGGGGACGAGGGGCCAACGTCCTGACTTTC. Translated: CASSSIGGRGANVLTF. The variable domain in full, with the rest retrieved from reference TRBV11-2 and TRBJ2-6, is EAGVAQSPRYKIIEKRQSVAFWCNPISGHATLYWYQQILGQGPKLLIQFQNNGVVDDSQLPKDRFSAERLKGVDSTLKIQPAKLEDSAVYLCASSSIGGRGANVLTFGAGSRLTVL.

The genes are TRBV7-9 and TRBJ2-7; 8 positions agree with TRBD1. Germline trimming cut 6 bases from V and 0 bases from J; bases unmatched to any gene: 4. Germline CDR1 and CDR2: SEHNR and FQNEAQ (reference sequence). This CDR3 has 14 amino acids. The CDR3 loop is CASSAGGSSYEQYF. The CDR3 DNA follows: TGTGCCAGCAGTGCAGGGGGCAGCTCCTACGAGCAGTACTTC.

This clonotype was seen ten or more times. The V call is TRBV2, the J call TRBJ1-5; 10 bases are shared with TRBD1. The V gene end was trimmed by 5 bases and the J gene end by 0 bases; junction bases not matched to a gene: 10. The CDR3 totals 18 residues. The germline gives CDR1 SNHLY, CDR2 FYNNEI. CDR3 DNA sequence: TGTGCCAGCAGTAGGCCCGAGACAGGGGGCTTTAGCAATCAGCCCCAGCATTTT. It translates to CASSRPETGGFSNQPQHF.

This clonotype has a count of ten or more. The gene calls are TRBV5-1 and TRBJ2-1; 9 bases line up with TRBD2. The CDR3 extends over 15 amino acids. J gave up 4 bases and V 3 bases, and 5 bases lay outside the gene matches. The germline V gene encodes CDR1 SGHRS and CDR2 YFSETQ. Here the CDR3 reads CASSSSSGGYNEQFF. The CDR3 DNA reads as TGCGCCAGCAGCTCCTCGAGCGGGGGGTACAATGAGCAGTTCTTC. Using reference TRBV5-1 and TRBJ2-1 for the parts outside the CDR3, the full variable domain is KAGVTQTPRYLIKTRGQQVTLSCSPISGHRSVSWYQQTPGQGLQFLFEYFSETQRNKGNFPGRFSGRQFSNSRSEMNVSTLELGDSALYLCASSSSSGGYNEQFFGPGTRLTVL.